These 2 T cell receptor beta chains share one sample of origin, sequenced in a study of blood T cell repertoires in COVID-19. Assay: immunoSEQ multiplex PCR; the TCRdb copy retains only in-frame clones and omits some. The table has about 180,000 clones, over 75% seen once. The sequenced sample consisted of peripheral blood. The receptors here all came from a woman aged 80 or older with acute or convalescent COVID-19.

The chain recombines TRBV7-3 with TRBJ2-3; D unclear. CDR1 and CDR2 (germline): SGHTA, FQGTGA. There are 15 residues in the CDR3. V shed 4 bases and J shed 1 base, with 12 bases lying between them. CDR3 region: CASSSLRGGTDTQYF. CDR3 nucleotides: TGTGCCAGCAGCTCCCTCCGAGGAGGCACAGATACGCAGTATTTT.

The chain's CDR3 is CATSDTGTGGRGTDTQYF. The CDR3 coding sequence is TGTGCCACCAGTGACACCGGGACAGGGGGCAGGGGCACAGATACGCAGTATTTT. The rearrangement uses TRBV24-1 and TRBJ2-3; 12 positions match TRBD1. CDR1 is KGHDR and CDR2 is SFDVKD in the germline V gene. The V segment lost 4 bases and the J segment 1 base; nucleotides outside the gene matches: 8. The CDR3 extends over 18 amino acids.